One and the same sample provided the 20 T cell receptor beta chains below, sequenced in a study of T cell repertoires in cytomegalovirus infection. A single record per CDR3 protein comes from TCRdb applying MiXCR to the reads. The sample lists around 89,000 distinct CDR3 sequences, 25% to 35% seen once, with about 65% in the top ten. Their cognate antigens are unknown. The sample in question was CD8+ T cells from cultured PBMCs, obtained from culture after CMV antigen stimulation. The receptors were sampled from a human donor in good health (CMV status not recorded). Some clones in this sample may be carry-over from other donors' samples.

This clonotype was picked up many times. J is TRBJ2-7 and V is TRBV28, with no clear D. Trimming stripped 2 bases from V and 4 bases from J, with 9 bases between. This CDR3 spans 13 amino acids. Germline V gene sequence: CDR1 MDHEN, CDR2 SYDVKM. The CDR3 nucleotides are TGTGCCAGCAGTTTACTGGTTGGTTACGAGCAGTACTTC. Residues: CASSLLVGYEQYF.

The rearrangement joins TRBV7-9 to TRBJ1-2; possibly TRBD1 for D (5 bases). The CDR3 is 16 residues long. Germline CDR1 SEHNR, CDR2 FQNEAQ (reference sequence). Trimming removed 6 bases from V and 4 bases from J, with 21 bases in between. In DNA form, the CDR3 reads TGTGCCAGCAGTTCCGTCTTAACGGGGGGATTCTATGGCTACACCTTC. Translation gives CASSSVLTGGFYGYTF.

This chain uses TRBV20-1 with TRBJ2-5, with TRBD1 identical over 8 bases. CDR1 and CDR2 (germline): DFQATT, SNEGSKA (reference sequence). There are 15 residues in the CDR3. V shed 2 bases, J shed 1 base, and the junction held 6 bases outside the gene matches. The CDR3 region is CSARSYRGFQETQYF. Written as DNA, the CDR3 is TGCAGTGCTAGATCTTACAGGGGGTTCCAAGAGACCCAGTACTTC.

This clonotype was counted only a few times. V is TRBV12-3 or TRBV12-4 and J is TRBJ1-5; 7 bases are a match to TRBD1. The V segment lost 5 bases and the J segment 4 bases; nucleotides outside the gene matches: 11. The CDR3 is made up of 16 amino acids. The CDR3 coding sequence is TGTGCCAGCAGTCCCTTTGGGGAGGGGGCGAATCAGCCCCAGCATTTT. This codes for CASSPFGEGANQPQHF.

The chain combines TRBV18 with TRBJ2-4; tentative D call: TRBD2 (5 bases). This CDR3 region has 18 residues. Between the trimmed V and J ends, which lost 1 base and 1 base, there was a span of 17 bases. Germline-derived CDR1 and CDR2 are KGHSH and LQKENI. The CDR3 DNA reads TGTGCCAGCTCACCACTAAGAGAAGCGGCTATCGCCAAAAACATTCAGTACTTC. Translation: CASSPLREAAIAKNIQYF.

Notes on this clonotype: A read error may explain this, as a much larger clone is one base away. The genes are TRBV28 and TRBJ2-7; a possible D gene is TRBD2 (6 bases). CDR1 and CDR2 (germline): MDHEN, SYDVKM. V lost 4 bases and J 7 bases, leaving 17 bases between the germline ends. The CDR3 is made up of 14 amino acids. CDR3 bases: TGTGCCAGCAGTTCCCGGGGGAGCGAGGAAGAGCAGTACTTC. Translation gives CASSSRGSEEEQYF.

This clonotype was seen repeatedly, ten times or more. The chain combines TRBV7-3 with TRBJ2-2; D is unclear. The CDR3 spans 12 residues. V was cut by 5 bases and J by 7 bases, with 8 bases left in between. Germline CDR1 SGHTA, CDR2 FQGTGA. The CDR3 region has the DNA TGTGCCAGCAGCGGAGAGTTCGGGGAGCTGTTTTTT. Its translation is CASSGEFGELFF.

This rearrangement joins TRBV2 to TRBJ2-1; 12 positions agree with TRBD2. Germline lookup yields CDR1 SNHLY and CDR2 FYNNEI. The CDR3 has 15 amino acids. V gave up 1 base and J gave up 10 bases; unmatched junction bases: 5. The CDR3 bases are TGTGCCAGCAGTGAAGGACTAGCGGGGGCATTGGAGCAGTTCTTC. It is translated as CASSEGLAGALEQFF.

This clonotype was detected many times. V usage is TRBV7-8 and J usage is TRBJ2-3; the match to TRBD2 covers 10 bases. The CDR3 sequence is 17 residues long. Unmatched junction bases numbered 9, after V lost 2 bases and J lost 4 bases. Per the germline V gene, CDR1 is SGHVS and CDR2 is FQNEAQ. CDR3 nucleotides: TGTGCCAGCAGCTTATCCCTAGCGGGGGCGACGGCAGATACGCAGTATTTT. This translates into CASSLSLAGATADTQYF.

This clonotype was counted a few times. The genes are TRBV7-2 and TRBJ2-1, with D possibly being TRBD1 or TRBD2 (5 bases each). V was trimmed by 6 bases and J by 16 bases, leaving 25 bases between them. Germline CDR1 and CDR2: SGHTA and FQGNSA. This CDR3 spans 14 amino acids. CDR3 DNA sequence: TGTGCCAGCAGTCCCGGTGTGGGCAGGGACGGGATTTTCTTC. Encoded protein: CASSPGVGRDGIFF.

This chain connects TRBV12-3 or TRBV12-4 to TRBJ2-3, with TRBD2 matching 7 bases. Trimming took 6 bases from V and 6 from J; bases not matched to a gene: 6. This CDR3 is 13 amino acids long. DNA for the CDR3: TGTGCCAGCAGCTCTGGGGGGGTCGATACGCAGTATTTT. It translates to CASSSGGVDTQYF.

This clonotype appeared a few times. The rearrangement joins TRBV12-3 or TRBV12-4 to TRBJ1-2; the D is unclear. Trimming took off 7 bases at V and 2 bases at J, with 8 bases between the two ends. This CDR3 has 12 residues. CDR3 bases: TGTGCCAGCACCCCGGGGAACTATGGCTACACCTTC. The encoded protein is CASTPGNYGYTF.

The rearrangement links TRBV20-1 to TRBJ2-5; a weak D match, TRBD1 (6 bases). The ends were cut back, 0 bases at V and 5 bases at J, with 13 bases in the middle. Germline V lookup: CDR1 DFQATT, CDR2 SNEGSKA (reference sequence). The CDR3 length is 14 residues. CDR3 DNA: TGCAGTGCTAGAGATCTTGGGGGCAGTGAGACCCAGTACTTC. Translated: CSARDLGGSETQYF.

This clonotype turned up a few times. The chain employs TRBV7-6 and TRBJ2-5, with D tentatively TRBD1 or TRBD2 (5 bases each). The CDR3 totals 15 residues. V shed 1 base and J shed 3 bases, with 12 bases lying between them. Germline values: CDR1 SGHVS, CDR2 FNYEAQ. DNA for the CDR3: TGTGCCAGCAGCTTAGAGTTGGGACCCAAAGAGACCCAGTACTTC. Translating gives CASSLELGPKETQYF. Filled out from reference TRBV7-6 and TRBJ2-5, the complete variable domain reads GAGVSQSPRYKVTKRGQDVALRCDPISGHVSLYWYRQALGQGPEFLTYFNYEAQQDKSGLPNDRFSAERPEGSISTLTIQRTEQRDSAMYRCASSLELGPKETQYFGPGTRLLVL.

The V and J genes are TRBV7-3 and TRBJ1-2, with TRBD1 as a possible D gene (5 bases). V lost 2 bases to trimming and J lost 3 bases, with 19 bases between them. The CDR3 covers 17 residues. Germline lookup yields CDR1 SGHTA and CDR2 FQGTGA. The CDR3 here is CASSLVGRAPQDYGYTF. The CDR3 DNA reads TGTGCCAGCAGCTTAGTGGGCAGGGCCCCACAGGACTATGGCTACACCTTC.

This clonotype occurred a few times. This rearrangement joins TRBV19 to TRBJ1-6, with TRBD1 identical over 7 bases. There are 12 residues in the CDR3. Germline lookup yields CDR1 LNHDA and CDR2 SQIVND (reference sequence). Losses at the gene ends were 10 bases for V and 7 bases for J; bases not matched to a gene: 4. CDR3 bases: TGTGCCACAAAACAGGGGAATTCACCCCTCCACTTT. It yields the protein CATKQGNSPLHF.

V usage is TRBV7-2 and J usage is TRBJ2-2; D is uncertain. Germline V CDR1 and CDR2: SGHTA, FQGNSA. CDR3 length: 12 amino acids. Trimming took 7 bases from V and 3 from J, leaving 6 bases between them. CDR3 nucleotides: TGTGCCAGCACCCCATACACCGGGGAGCTGTTTTTT. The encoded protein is CASTPYTGELFF.

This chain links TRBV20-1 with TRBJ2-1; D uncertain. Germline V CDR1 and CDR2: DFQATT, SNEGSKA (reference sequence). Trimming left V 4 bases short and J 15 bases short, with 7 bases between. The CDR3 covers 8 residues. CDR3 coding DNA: TGCAGTGCTAAACCCCGGTTCTTC. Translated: CSAKPRFF.

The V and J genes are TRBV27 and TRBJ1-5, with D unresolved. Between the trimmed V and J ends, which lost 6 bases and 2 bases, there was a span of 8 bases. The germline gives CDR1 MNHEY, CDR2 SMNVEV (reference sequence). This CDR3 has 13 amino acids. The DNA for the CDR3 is TGTGCCAGCAGCCCTTGGGGCAATCAGCCCCAGCATTTT. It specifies CASSPWGNQPQHF.

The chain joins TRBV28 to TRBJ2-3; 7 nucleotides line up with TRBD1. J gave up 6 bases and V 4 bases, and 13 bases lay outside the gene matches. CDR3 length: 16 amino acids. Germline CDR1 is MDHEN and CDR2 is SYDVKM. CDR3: CASSSVSTGIMDTQYF. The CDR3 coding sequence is TGTGCCAGCAGTTCCGTATCGACAGGGATTATGGATACGCAGTATTTT.